A single TCR beta chain is shown here with its context. It lacks a known antigen. Per-nucleotide qualities are absent, and no much larger clonotype sits a single base away. In the paper's terms, the time point label means: cycle 1 day 1 (C1D1), immediately before nivolumab initiation. All trial patients had relapsed after autologous stem cell transplantation, with cohorts A, B and C differing in prior brentuximab vedotin exposure. The trial cohort was composed of some 57 patients with relapsed/refractory classical Hodgkin lymphoma, for whom complete response, partial response or progressive disease was recorded as best overall response. Single-agent nivolumab was administered to trial patients in the multi-cohort phase II CheckMate 205 trial. Best overall response was determined by an independent review committee according to the 2007 International Working Group response criteria. Trial PBMCs were collected immediately before nivolumab initiation (C1D1) and during therapy at cycle 2 day 1 and cycle 4 day 1. After peripheral blood was drawn into 8 mL Vacutainer Cell Preparation Tubes, PBMCs were isolated by centrifugation and then cryopreserved.

The source of the sample is a study of PD-1 blockade in classical Hodgkin lymphoma (dated by TCRdb to 2019 to 2021). Study-level background: Nivolumab dosing was 3 mg/kg intravenously every 2 weeks, continuing until either disease progression or unacceptable toxicity. A peripheral blood immune signature of response to PD-1 blockade in classical Hodgkin lymphoma was defined using TCR beta sequencing and CyTOF.

Genomic DNA was isolated using the Qiagen DNeasy kit from unsorted PBMCs as well as from negatively selected CD4+ and CD8+ fractions. TCR beta CDR3 regions were subjected to amplification by immunoSEQ multiplex PCR with primers that anneal to V and J segments. A synthetic immune receptor repertoire was used to minimize amplification bias, and any remaining bias was removed computationally after sequencing. The published analysis was carried out like this. Custom Python scripts were used to quantify repertoire diversity as the Shannon entropy index. Unsorted, CD4+ and CD8+ repertoires were examined separately, except in combined analyses, for which CD4+ and CD8+ sequences were merged in silico. A clone counted as expanded when the clone's frequency after treatment rose at least 2-fold relative to C1D1, and clones undetected at baseline were given a pseudocount of 0.5. Clones with 0 or 1 copy at C1D1 were classified as singleton clones, and clones with 2 or more copies were classified as non-singleton clones. Clones expanded in unsorted samples were labelled as CD4+, CD8+ or unknown by matching protein sequences in sorted samples from the same patient. Wilcoxon tests on paired samples were used to test changes in diversity from C1D1 to C4D1. Here the immuneACCESS table is served through TCRdb, limited to in-frame sequences with V and J called. Missing clones are a known gap in these copies; in checked studies unresolved V genes cover under half, and the rest lacks a known reason. V, J and clone size are taken as reported in that table, and D and trimming were inferred from the DNA itself. This sample gives 60,000 to 75,000 clones in total; under 95% of them show up just once. The ten most abundant clones make up around 8.9% of the sample.

General conclusions and limits of the study: Baseline TCR diversity was reported as lower in newly diagnosed patients than in healthy donors, and lower still in relapsed/refractory patients. Lower diversity was seen in patients whose nivolumab began less than 1 year after ASCT, and these patients were left out of later analyses so that immune reconstitution would not confound the results. A significant rise by C4D1 was seen in CD4+ but not CD8+ TCR diversity (p=0.0027 vs p=0.16), with the rise being most apparent in complete responders (p=0.02). Among trial patients, those achieving complete response had baseline diversity similar to that of newly diagnosed patients, while diversity was significantly lower in partial responders and progressors. The study was restricted to a single clinical trial cohort, and the causes of repertoire differences, possibly disease activity or prior therapy, were left undefined.

The sequence came from a human donor with classical Hodgkin lymphoma. The sample consisted of peripheral blood mononuclear cells (PBMCs), taken at baseline.

Read as DNA, the sequence is TGTGCCAGCAGTGAAGTACAGAACTATGGCTACACCTTC. Its translation reads: CASSEVQNYGYTF. The chain joins TRBV6-1 to TRBJ1-2; there is no confident call for the D gene. V gives up 1 base and J gives up 2 bases, and the segment between their germline ends measures 5 bases. CDR1 is given as MNHNS and CDR2 as SASEGT, both from the germline V gene. Measured from the cysteine to the phenylalanine, the CDR3 is 13 residues long. CDR3 DNA is the only sequence kept; it has 39 bases, read in frame from the first base.